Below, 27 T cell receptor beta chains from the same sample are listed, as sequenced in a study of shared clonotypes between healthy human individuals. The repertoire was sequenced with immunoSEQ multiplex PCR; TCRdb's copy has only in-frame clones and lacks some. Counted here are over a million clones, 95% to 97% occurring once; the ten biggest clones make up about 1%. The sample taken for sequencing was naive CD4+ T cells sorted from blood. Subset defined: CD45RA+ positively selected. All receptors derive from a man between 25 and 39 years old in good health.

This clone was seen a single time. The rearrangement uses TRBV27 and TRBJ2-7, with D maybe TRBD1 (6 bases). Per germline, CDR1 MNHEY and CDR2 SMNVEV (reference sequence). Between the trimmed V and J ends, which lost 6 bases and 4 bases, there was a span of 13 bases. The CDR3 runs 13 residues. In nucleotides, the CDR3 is TGTGCCAGCAGCTTTCAGGGGAAATACGAGCAGTACTTC. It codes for CASSFQGKYEQYF.

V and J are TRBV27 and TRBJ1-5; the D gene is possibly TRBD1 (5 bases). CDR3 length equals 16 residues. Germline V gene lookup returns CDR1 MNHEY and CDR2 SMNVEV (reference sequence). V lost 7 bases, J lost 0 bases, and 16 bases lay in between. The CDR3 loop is CASKIYGTASNQPQHF. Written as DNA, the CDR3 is TGTGCCAGCAAGATATACGGGACGGCTAGCAATCAGCCCCAGCATTTT.

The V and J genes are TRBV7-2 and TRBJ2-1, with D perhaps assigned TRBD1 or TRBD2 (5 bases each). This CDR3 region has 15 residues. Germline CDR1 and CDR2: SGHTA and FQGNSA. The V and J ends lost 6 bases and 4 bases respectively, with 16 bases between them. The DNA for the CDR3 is TGTGCCAGCAGTAGACCGGGACCTACTTACAATGAGCAGTTCTTC. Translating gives CASSRPGPTYNEQFF.

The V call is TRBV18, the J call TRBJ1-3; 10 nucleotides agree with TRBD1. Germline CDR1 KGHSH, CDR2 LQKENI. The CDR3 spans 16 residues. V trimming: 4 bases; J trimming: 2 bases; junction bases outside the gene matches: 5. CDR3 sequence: CASSQPGQGTGNTIYF. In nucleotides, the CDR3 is TGTGCCAGCTCACAACCGGGACAGGGGACTGGAAACACCATATATTTT.

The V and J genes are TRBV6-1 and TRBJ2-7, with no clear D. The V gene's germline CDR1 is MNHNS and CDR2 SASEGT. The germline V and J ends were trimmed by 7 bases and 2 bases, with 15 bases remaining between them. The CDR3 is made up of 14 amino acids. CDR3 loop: CASIEGNAAYEQYF. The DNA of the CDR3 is TGTGCCAGCATCGAAGGGAACGCCGCCTACGAGCAGTACTTC.

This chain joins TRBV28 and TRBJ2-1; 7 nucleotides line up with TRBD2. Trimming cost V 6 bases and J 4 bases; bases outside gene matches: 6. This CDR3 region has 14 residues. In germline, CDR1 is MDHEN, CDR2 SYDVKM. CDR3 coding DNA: TGTGCCAGCAGCAAGAGCGGGAAGTACAATGAGCAGTTCTTC. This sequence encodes CASSKSGKYNEQFF.

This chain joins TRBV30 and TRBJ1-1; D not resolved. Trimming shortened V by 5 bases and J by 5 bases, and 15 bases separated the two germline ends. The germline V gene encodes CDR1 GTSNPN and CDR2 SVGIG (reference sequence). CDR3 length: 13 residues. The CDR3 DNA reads TGTGCCTGGGTCCGTTTTGACCTAACTGAAGCTTTCTTT. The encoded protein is CAWVRFDLTEAFF. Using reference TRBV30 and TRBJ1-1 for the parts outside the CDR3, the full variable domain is SQTIHQWPATLVQPVGSPLSLECTVEGTSNPNLYWYRQAAGRGLQLLFYSVGIGQISSEVPQNLSASRPQDRQFILSSKKLLLSDSGFYLCAWVRFDLTEAFFGQGTRLTVV.

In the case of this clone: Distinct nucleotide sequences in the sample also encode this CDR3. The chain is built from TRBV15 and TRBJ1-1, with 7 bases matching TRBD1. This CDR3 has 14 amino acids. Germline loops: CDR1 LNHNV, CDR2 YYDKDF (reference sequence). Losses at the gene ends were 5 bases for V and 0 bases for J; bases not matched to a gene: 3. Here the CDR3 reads CATSRDSMNTEAFF. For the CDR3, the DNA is TGTGCCACCAGCCGGGACAGCATGAACACTGAAGCTTTCTTT. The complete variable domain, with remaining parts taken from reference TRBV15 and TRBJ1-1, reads DAMVIQNPRYQVTQFGKPVTLSCSQTLNHNVMYWYQQKSSQAPKLLFHYYDKDFNNEADTPDNFQSRRPNTSFCFLDIRSPGLGDTAMYLCATSRDSMNTEAFFGQGTRLTVV.

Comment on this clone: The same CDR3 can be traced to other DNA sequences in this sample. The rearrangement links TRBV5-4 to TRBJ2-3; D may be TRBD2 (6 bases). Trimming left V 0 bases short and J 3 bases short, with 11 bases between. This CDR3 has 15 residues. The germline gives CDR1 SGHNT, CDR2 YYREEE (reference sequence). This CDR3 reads CASSLGQEGTDTQYF. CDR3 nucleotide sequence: TGTGCCAGCAGCTTGGGGCAGGAGGGAACAGATACGCAGTATTTT.

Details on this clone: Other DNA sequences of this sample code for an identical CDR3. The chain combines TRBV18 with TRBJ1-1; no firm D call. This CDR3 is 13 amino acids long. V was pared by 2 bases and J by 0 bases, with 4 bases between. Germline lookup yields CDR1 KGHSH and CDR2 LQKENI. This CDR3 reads CASSPKVNTEAFF. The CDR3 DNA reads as TGTGCCAGCTCACCAAAAGTGAACACTGAAGCTTTCTTT.

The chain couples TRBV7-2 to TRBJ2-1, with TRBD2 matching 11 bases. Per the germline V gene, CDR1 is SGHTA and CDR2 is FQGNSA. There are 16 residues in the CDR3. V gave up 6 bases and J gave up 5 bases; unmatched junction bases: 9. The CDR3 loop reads CASSKPGTSGNNEQFF. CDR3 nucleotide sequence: TGTGCCAGCAGTAAACCCGGGACTAGCGGAAACAATGAGCAGTTCTTC.

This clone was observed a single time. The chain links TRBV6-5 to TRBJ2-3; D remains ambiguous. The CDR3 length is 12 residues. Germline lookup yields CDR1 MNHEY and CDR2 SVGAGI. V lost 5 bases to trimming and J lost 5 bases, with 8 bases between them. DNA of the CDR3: TGTGCCAGCAGTCCCCGTCGAGATACGCAGTATTTT. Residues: CASSPRRDTQYF.

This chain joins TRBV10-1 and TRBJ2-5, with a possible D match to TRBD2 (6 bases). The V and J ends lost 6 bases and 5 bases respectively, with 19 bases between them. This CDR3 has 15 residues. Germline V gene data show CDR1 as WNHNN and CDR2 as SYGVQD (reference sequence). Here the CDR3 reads CASSPDGSLPETQYF. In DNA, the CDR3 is TGCGCCAGCAGCCCCGACGGGAGCCTCCCGGAGACCCAGTACTTC.

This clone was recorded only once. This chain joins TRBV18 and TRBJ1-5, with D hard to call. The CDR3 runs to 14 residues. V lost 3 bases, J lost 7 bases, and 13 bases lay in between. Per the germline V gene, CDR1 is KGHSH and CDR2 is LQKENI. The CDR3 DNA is TGTGCCAGCTCACCGACGAGCAGTCCGCAGCCCCAGCATTTT. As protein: CASSPTSSPQPQHF.

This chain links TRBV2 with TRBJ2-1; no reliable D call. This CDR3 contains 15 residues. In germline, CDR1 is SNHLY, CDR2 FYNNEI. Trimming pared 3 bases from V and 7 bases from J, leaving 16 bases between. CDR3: CASSDKTARSNEQFF. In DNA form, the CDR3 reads TGTGCCAGCAGTGATAAGACCGCCAGGTCGAATGAGCAGTTCTTC.

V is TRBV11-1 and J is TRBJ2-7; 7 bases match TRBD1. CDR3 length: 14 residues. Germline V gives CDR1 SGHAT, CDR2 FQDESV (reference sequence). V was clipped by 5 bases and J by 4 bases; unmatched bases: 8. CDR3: CASSRGQGVYEQYF. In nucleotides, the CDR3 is TGTGCCAGCAGCAGGGGGCAGGGGGTGTACGAGCAGTACTTC.

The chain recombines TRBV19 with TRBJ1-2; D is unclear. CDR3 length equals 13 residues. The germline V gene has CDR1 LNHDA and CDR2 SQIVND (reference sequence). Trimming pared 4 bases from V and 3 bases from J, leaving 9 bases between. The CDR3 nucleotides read TGTGCCAGTAGTAGGCGGGAGTACTATGGCTACACCTTC. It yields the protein CASSRREYYGYTF.

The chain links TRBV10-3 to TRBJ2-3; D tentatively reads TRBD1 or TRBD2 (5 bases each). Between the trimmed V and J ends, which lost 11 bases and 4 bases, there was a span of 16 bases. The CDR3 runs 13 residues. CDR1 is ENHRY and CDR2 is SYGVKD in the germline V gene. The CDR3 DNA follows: TGTGCCGTCGGGACCGCCGATGCAGATACGCAGTATTTT. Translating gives CAVGTADADTQYF.

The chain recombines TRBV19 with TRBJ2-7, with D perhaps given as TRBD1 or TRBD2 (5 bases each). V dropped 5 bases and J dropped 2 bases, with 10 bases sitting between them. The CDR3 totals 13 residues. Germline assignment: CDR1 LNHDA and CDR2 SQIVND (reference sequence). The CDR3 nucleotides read TGTGCCAGTAGTGTCAGGGACCCCTACGAGCAGTACTTC. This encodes CASSVRDPYEQYF.

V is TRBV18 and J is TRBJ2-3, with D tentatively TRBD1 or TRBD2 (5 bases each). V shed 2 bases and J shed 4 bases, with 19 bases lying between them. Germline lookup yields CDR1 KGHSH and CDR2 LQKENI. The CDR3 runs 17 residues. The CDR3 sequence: CASSPAVSGADSDTQYF. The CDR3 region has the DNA TGTGCCAGCTCACCAGCCGTATCCGGGGCCGATTCAGATACGCAGTATTTT. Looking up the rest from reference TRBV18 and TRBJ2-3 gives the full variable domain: NAGVMQNPRHLVRRRGQEARLRCSPMKGHSHVYWYRQLPEEGLKFMVYLQKENIIDESGMPKERFSAEFPKEGPSILRIQQVVRGDSAAYFCASSPAVSGADSDTQYFGPGTRLTVL.

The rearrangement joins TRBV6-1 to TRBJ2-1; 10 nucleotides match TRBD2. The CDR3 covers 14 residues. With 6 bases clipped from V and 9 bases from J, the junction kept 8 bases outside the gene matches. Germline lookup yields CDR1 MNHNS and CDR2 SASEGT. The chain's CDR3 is CASRTLAGVSEQFF. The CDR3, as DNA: TGTGCCAGCAGAACCCTAGCGGGAGTCAGTGAGCAGTTCTTC.

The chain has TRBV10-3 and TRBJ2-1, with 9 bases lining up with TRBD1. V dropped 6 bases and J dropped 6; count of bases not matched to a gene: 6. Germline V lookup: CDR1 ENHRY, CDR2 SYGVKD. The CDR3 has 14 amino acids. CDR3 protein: CAISGTGRSNEQFF. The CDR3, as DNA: TGTGCCATCAGCGGGACAGGGAGATCCAATGAGCAGTTCTTC.

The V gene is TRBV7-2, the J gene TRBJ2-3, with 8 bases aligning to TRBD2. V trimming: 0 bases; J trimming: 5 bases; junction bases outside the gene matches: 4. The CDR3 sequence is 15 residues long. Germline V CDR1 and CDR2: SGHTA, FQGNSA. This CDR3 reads CASSLADGRGDTQYF. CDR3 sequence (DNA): TGTGCCAGCAGCTTAGCGGACGGGAGGGGAGATACGCAGTATTTT. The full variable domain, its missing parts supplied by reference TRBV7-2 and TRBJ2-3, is GAGVSQSPSNKVTEKGKDVELRCDPISGHTALYWYRQSLGQGLEFLIYFQGNSAPDKSGLPSDRFSAERTGGSVSTLTIQRTQQEDSAVYLCASSLADGRGDTQYFGPGTRLTVL.

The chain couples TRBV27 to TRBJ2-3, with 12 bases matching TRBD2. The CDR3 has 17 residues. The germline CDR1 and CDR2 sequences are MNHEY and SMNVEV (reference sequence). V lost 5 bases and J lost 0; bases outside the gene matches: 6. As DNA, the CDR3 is TGTGCCAGCAGTAGACGGACTAGCGGGACTAGCACAGATACGCAGTATTTT. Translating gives CASSRRTSGTSTDTQYF.

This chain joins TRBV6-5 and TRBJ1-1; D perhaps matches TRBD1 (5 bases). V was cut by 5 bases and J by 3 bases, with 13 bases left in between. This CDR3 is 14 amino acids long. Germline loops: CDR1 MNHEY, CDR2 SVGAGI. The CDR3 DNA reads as TGTGCCAGCAGTGACCGGACACGCCACACTGAAGCTTTCTTT. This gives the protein CASSDRTRHTEAFF.

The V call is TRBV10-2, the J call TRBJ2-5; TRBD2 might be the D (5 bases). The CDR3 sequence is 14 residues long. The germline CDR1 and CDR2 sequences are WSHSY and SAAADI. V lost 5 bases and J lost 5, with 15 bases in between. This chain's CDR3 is CASSQYGVRETQYF. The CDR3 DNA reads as TGCGCCAGCAGTCAGTACGGGGTGAGGGAGACCCAGTACTTC.

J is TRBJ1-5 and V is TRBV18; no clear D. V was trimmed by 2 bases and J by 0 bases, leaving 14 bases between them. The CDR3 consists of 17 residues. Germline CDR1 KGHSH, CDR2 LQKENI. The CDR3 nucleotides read TGTGCCAGCTCACCAAACCCCCCGGGGTATAGCAATCAGCCCCAGCATTTT. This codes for CASSPNPPGYSNQPQHF. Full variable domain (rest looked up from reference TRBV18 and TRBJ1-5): NAGVMQNPRHLVRRRGQEARLRCSPMKGHSHVYWYRQLPEEGLKFMVYLQKENIIDESGMPKERFSAEFPKEGPSILRIQQVVRGDSAAYFCASSPNPPGYSNQPQHFGDGTRLSIL.